This T cell receptor beta chain was obtained from a study of shared clonotypes between healthy human individuals. Study background: Three CD4 naive, three CD4 memory, two CD8 naive and one CD8 memory plate were used per donor.

V trimming: 2 bases; J trimming: 4 bases; junction bases outside the gene matches: 3. This CDR3 spans 14 amino acids. In germline, CDR1 is MDHEN, CDR2 SYDVKM. The study, taken as a whole, reports: An expected dependence of interdonor clonotype sharing on sequencing depth was noted.

Concerning this clone itself: The target antigen is unknown. Other DNA sequences within the sample encode an identical CDR3.

The assay was immunoSEQ multiplex PCR, and TCRdb's table has in-frame clones only and misses some. Of about 2.5 million clones listed, around 93% are singletons. The chain has TRBV28 and TRBJ1-2; 8 bases line up with TRBD1. This receptor was taken from a man younger than 35 in good health. Some clones in this sample may be carry-over from other donors' samples. The sequenced material came from naive CD4+ T cells from PBMCs. Subset defined: CD45RA+ positively selected. The CDR3 coding sequence is TGTGCCAGCAGTTTACCAGGGGGCGGCTATGGCTACACCTTC. It is translated as CASSLPGGGYGYTF.